This entry lists 23 T cell receptor beta chains sequenced from one sample in a study of blood T cells in healthy people across ages. It was with a sample-barcoded 5' primer and a J-beta primer mix that a second PCR of roughly 7 to 12 cycles was run. Via MiXCR, TCRdb re-called the 5' RACE reads, giving one row per CDR3 protein. The sample contains over 600,000 distinct CDR3 sequences, 20% to 25% of which appear only once. Sequencing was carried out using blood. These receptors were collected from a man between 65 and 85 years old in good health.

A few counts support this clonotype. The chain joins TRBV5-1 to TRBJ2-3, with D possibly being TRBD1 (6 bases). In germline, CDR1 is SGHRS, CDR2 YFSETQ. The CDR3 has 16 residues. Trimming cost V 4 bases and J 2 bases, with 17 bases left between them. The CDR3 bases are TGCGCCAGCAGCAGCGCCTCGACAGGACCCACAGATACGCAGTATTTT. Translating gives CASSSASTGPTDTQYF.

This clonotype was counted a few times. This chain joins TRBV20-1 and TRBJ2-1; D not certain. Trimming took off 4 bases at V and 6 bases at J, with 16 bases between the two ends. Germline V gene sequence: CDR1 DFQATT, CDR2 SNEGSKA (reference sequence). The CDR3 extends over 14 amino acids. Written as DNA, the CDR3 is TGCAGTGCTATCCCGGCACTAATAGGCAATGAGCAGTTCTTC. Its translation: CSAIPALIGNEQFF.

CDR3 sequence reads: CASSLTIGQANTEAFF. CDR3 sequence (DNA): TGCGCCAGCAGCCTTACGATTGGACAGGCGAACACTGAAGCTTTCTTT. The V and J genes are TRBV5-1 and TRBJ1-1, with 7 positions matching TRBD1. The CDR3 covers 16 residues. J gave up 1 base and V 4 bases, and 10 bases lay outside the gene matches. The germline V gene encodes CDR1 SGHRS and CDR2 YFSETQ. The variable domain in full, with the rest retrieved from reference TRBV5-1 and TRBJ1-1, is KAGVTQTPRYLIKTRGQQVTLSCSPISGHRSVSWYQQTPGQGLQFLFEYFSETQRNKGNFPGRFSGRQFSNSRSEMNVSTLELGDSALYLCASSLTIGQANTEAFFGQGTRLTVV.

The chain is built from TRBV29-1 and TRBJ2-5, with 7 bases identical to TRBD1. TRBJ2-1 matches the DNA end more closely, so the J call is doubtful. Germline-derived CDR1 and CDR2 are SQVTM and ANQGSEA. This CDR3 is 12 amino acids long. In nucleotides, the CDR3 is TGCAGCGGACACAGGGGTGGGAATGAGCAGTTCTTC. It yields the protein CSGHRGGNEQFF.

This clonotype was observed a handful of times. The chain uses TRBV4-1 and TRBJ2-5; tentatively, D is TRBD2 (5 bases). The V end was cut by 0 bases, the J end by 2 bases, with 13 bases between. The V gene's germline CDR1 is MGHRA and CDR2 YSYEKL. CDR3 length: 16 amino acids. The CDR3 protein is CASSQDRGADQETQYF. CDR3 sequence (DNA): TGCGCCAGCAGCCAAGATCGGGGAGCGGATCAAGAGACCCAGTACTTC.

The chain carries TRBV3-1 and TRBJ2-7; D is ambiguous. Germline V gene sequence: CDR1 LGHDT, CDR2 YNNKEL (reference sequence). The CDR3 has 14 residues. Deletions cut 3 bases from V and 0 bases from J, with 9 bases between. CDR3 nucleotides: TGTGCCAGCAGCCATGGCGGTAGCTCCTACGAGCAGTACTTC. It codes for CASSHGGSSYEQYF.

This clonotype has just a few counts. The gene calls are TRBV19 and TRBJ2-5; D not certain. The CDR3 consists of 11 residues. Germline V lookup: CDR1 LNHDA, CDR2 SQIVND (reference sequence). Trimming removed 6 bases at V and 3 bases at J, with 5 bases between. This CDR3 is CASRIEETQYF. The CDR3 nucleotides are TGTGCCAGTAGGATCGAAGAGACCCAGTACTTC.

The chain is built from TRBV19 and TRBJ2-5; a weak D match, TRBD1 (6 bases). Trimming pared 8 bases from V and 5 bases from J, leaving 18 bases between. The CDR3 length is 14 residues. Germline assignment: CDR1 LNHDA and CDR2 SQIVND (reference sequence). The CDR3 sequence: CASGTGRSGETQYF. The CDR3 coding sequence is TGTGCCAGTGGAACAGGGCGCTCTGGGGAGACCCAGTACTTC.

The CDR3 DNA sequence: TGTGCCAGCAGACGTCTTCAAGAGACCCAGTACTTC. This encodes CASRRLQETQYF. This rearrangement joins TRBV6-1 to TRBJ2-5; no firm D call. Germline CDR1 reads MNHNS; CDR2 reads SASEGT. This CDR3 is built from 12 residues. Trimming cost V 6 bases and J 2 bases, with 7 bases left between them.

A few counts support this clonotype. The chain uses TRBV4-3 and TRBJ2-1; D is perhaps TRBD1 (5 bases). CDR1 LGHNA and CDR2 YSLEER come from the germline V gene. The CDR3 consists of 19 residues. V lost 1 base, J lost 0 bases, and 19 bases lay in between. The CDR3 nucleotides read TGCGCCAGCAGCCAAGGATTTTCTGGGGCTACCCTCTCCTACAATGAGCAGTTCTTC. Translating gives CASSQGFSGATLSYNEQFF.

The chain recombines TRBV9 with TRBJ2-2, with D hard to call. CDR3 length equals 15 residues. V dropped 4 bases and J dropped 1 base, with 11 bases sitting between them. Germline CDR1 is SGDLS and CDR2 is YYNGEE. CDR3 residues: CASSPPRQNTGELFF. The DNA for the CDR3 is TGTGCCAGCAGCCCCCCCCGGCAGAACACCGGGGAGCTGTTTTTT.

A remark on this clonotype: The germline gene is not matched at one end of the junction; a read error may be the cause. The chain recombines TRBV4-1 with TRBJ2-5; TRBD2 matches 9 bases. The CDR3 spans 18 residues. Looked up from germline, CDR1 is MGHRA and CDR2 is YSYEKL. CDR3 sequence: CASSQEGASGRYQETQYF. In DNA form, the CDR3 reads TGCGCCAGCAGTCAAGAGGGCGCGAGCGGGAGGTACCAAGAGACCCAGTACTTC.

This clonotype has a handful of counts. The V gene is TRBV4-1, the J gene TRBJ1-5, with D maybe TRBD1 (6 bases). V gave up 0 bases and J gave up 7 bases, with 16 bases separating them. Germline assignment: CDR1 MGHRA and CDR2 YSYEKL. CDR3 length equals 16 residues. CDR3 DNA: TGCGCCAGCAGCCAAGATGGCAGGGGTCAATGGCAGCCCCAGCATTTT. Translating it yields CASSQDGRGQWQPQHF.

This clonotype has only a few counts. This rearrangement joins TRBV10-2 to TRBJ2-5; D is perhaps TRBD2 (5 bases). The CDR3 contains 16 residues. Germline CDR1 is WSHSY and CDR2 is SAAADI. V shed 5 bases and J shed 4 bases, with 20 bases lying between them. The CDR3 bases are TGCGCCAGCAGTAACCCTACCGGGGTAGGGCGAGAGACCCAGTACTTC. Residues: CASSNPTGVGRETQYF.

This clonotype was observed a handful of times. The V and J genes are TRBV27 and TRBJ2-2; no reliable D call. V shed 7 bases and J shed 5 bases, with 17 bases lying between them. CDR3 size: 15 residues. Germline loops: CDR1 MNHEY, CDR2 SMNVEV (reference sequence). CDR3 in DNA: TGTGCCAGCACCTCTAAGACTGGGTATACCGGGGAGCTGTTTTTT. Translation gives CASTSKTGYTGELFF.

The V call is TRBV7-2, the J call TRBJ1-3; the match to TRBD1 covers 7 bases. Germline V gives CDR1 SGHTA, CDR2 FQGNSA. The CDR3 loop spans 14 amino acids. Losses at the gene ends were 7 bases for V and 2 bases for J; bases not matched to a gene: 5. The CDR3 DNA reads as TGTGCCAGCAACCCAGGGGGGACTGGAAACACCATATATTTT. Residues: CASNPGGTGNTIYF.

The table lists this clonotype with a few counts. This sequence joins TRBV28 and TRBJ2-5; D is perhaps TRBD1 (5 bases). Deletions cut 7 bases from V and 5 bases from J, with 17 bases between. In germline, CDR1 is MDHEN, CDR2 SYDVKM. This CDR3 is built from 14 residues. This chain's CDR3 is CASTPTDTLETQYF. The DNA for the CDR3 is TGTGCCAGCACCCCAACGGACACGTTGGAGACCCAGTACTTC.

This clonotype was picked up a small number of times. V is TRBV20-1 and J is TRBJ2-6; D unresolved. Germline V gene lookup returns CDR1 DFQATT and CDR2 SNEGSKA (reference sequence). The CDR3 runs to 15 residues. V dropped 4 bases and J dropped 0 bases, with 10 bases sitting between them. DNA for the CDR3: TGCAGTGCTACCCGATTACCCTCTGGGGCCAACGTCCTGACTTTC. Its protein is CSATRLPSGANVLTF.

This clonotype was seen only a few times. The genes are TRBV29-1 and TRBJ2-5; D unclear. The CDR3 length is 12 residues. The V end lost 0 bases, the J end lost 6 bases, and 8 bases lay between the germline ends. In germline, CDR1 is SQVTM, CDR2 ANQGSEA. The CDR3 region has the DNA TGCAGCGTTGAAGAAACCACTAAGACCCAGTACTTC. Translated: CSVEETTKTQYF.

This chain joins TRBV14 and TRBJ1-1; 10 bases align to TRBD1. Germline V lookup: CDR1 SGHDN, CDR2 FVKESK. J lost 1 base, V lost 2 bases, and 10 bases had no gene match. CDR3 length: 18 amino acids. The CDR3 region has the DNA TGTGCCAGCAGCCAAACCGGGACAGGGGTAATGAGGAACACTGAAGCTTTCTTT. Its protein is CASSQTGTGVMRNTEAFF.

The CDR3 protein is CASSPRDRVVEQYF. As DNA, the CDR3 is TGTGCCAGCAGCCCCCGGGACAGGGTAGTCGAGCAGTACTTC. The V gene is TRBV3-1, the J gene TRBJ2-7; 9 bases align to TRBD1. Germline-derived CDR1 and CDR2 are LGHDT and YNNKEL (reference sequence). V shed 4 bases, J shed 6 bases, and the junction held 7 bases outside the gene matches. The length of the CDR3 is 14 residues.

Regarding this clonotype: The junction does not match germline at one end; this may be a read error. The chain links TRBV11-1 to TRBJ1-1; 9 bases fit TRBD1. CDR1 and CDR2 from the germline V gene are SGHAT and FQDESV (reference sequence). The CDR3 runs to 14 residues. The CDR3 DNA reads TGTGCCTGCAGCTTATTGACAGGGGGAGGTGAAGCTTTCTTT. Residues: CACSLLTGGGEAFF.

CDR3: CASRRLAGSYNEQFF. The CDR3 coding sequence is TGTGCCAGCAGGAGACTAGCGGGTTCCTACAATGAGCAGTTCTTC. The chain has TRBV6-5 and TRBJ2-1, with TRBD2 matching over 10 bases. CDR3 size: 15 residues. The germline V gene encodes CDR1 MNHEY and CDR2 SVGAGI. V dropped 6 bases and J dropped 1; count of bases not matched to a gene: 3.